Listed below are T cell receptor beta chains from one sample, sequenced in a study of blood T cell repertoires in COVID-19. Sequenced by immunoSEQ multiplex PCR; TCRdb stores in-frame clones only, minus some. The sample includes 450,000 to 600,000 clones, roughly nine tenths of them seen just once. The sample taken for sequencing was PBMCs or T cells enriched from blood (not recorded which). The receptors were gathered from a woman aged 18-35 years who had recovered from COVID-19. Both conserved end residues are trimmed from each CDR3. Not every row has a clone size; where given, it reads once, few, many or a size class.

CDR3 protein: ASSTEIYRVADTEAF
J gene: TRBJ1-1
clone size: NA
V gene: TRBV19

CDR3 protein: ASSRLWTKNTEAF
J gene: TRBJ1-1
clone size: NA
V gene: TRBV3-1/TRBV3-2

CDR3 protein: ASGTTGVTNEKLF
J gene: TRBJ1-4
clone size: NA
V gene: TRBV27

CDR3 protein: ASSPLSGTGENYGYT
J gene: TRBJ1-2
clone size: few
V gene: TRBV19

CDR3 protein: AWDRQGGTEAF
J gene: TRBJ1-1
clone size: NA
V gene: TRBV30

CDR3 protein: ASSPQAGWGPGEQY
J gene: TRBJ2-7
clone size: NA
V gene: TRBV11-1

CDR3 protein: AWSGSGGEQF
J gene: TRBJ2-1
clone size: NA
V gene: TRBV30

CDR3 protein: ASTAQAGVNTEAF
J gene: TRBJ1-1
clone size: NA
V gene: TRBV6-5

CDR3 protein: ASSETGASNYGYT
J gene: TRBJ1-2
clone size: NA
V gene: TRBV28

CDR3 protein: ASSGRTAGFYT
J gene: TRBJ1-2
clone size: NA
V gene: TRBV2

CDR3 protein: ASSGRNQPQH
J gene: TRBJ1-5
clone size: NA
V gene: TRBV2

CDR3 protein: ASSAGLPDTQY
J gene: TRBJ2-3
clone size: NA
V gene: TRBV11-3

CDR3 protein: ASTPGQGAPALH
J gene: TRBJ1-6
clone size: few
V gene: TRBV28

CDR3 protein: ASSSSWDNSWGGYT
J gene: TRBJ1-2
clone size: NA
V gene: TRBV6-5

CDR3 protein: AISDPTGPTEAF
J gene: TRBJ1-1
clone size: few
V gene: TRBV10-3

CDR3 protein: ASSIGPGGITETF
J gene: TRBJ1-1
clone size: NA
V gene: TRBV19

CDR3 protein: SVRESTDTQY
J gene: TRBJ2-3
clone size: once
V gene: TRBV29-1

CDR3 protein: ASSYGLGGREAF
J gene: TRBJ1-1
clone size: NA
V gene: TRBV6-5

CDR3 protein: ASSLDQGSGNTIY
J gene: TRBJ1-3
clone size: NA
V gene: TRBV5-1

CDR3 protein: AISVEGQKAF
J gene: TRBJ1-1
clone size: few
V gene: TRBV10-3

CDR3 protein: ASSIGGQGEQY
J gene: TRBJ2-7
clone size: NA
V gene: TRBV19

CDR3 protein: ASSLGTGSGGELF
J gene: TRBJ2-2
clone size: NA
V gene: TRBV11-2

CDR3 protein: ASTSTSGGEETQY
J gene: TRBJ2-5
clone size: NA
V gene: TRBV2

CDR3 protein: ASSIGIWGQGPPPDNSPLH
J gene: TRBJ1-6
clone size: NA
V gene: TRBV19

CDR3 protein: ASSTEGADTQY
J gene: TRBJ2-3
clone size: NA
V gene: TRBV5-1

CDR3 protein: ASSVEGTDTQY
J gene: TRBJ2-3
clone size: NA
V gene: TRBV18

CDR3 protein: ASSLEAVAGGEQF
J gene: TRBJ2-1
clone size: NA
V gene: TRBV7-2

CDR3 protein: ASSPRPNLNYTDTQY
J gene: TRBJ2-3
clone size: few
V gene: TRBV4-1

CDR3 protein: ASSLSAGGKGYGYT
J gene: TRBJ1-2
clone size: NA
V gene: TRBV7-9

CDR3 protein: ASSVIGEAGYT
J gene: TRBJ1-2
clone size: NA
V gene: TRBV28

CDR3 protein: ASSLGQGPEQF
J gene: TRBJ2-1
clone size: NA
V gene: TRBV5-4

CDR3 protein: ASSTRTGYT
J gene: TRBJ1-2
clone size: NA
V gene: TRBV28

CDR3 protein: AWGPGGTKELF
J gene: TRBJ2-2
clone size: NA
V gene: TRBV30

CDR3 protein: ASRGGTGGPDTEAF
J gene: TRBJ1-1
clone size: few
V gene: TRBV19

CDR3 protein: ASSGTTTNEKLF
J gene: TRBJ1-4
clone size: NA
V gene: TRBV27

CDR3 protein: AWRSSGANVLT
J gene: TRBJ2-6
clone size: NA
V gene: TRBV30

CDR3 protein: AISGSSEQY
J gene: TRBJ2-7
clone size: NA
V gene: TRBV10-3

CDR3 protein: AWSPGQKSTEAF
J gene: TRBJ1-1
clone size: NA
V gene: TRBV30

CDR3 protein: ASFVDSATEAF
J gene: TRBJ1-1
clone size: NA
V gene: TRBV5-1

CDR3 protein: ASSPLLAGGPDTQY
J gene: TRBJ2-3
clone size: NA
V gene: TRBV7-6

CDR3 protein: ASSWGGSQGYT
J gene: TRBJ1-2
clone size: NA
V gene: TRBV28

CDR3 protein: ASSPPFGAEQY
J gene: TRBJ2-7
clone size: few
V gene: TRBV7-9

CDR3 protein: AWSDPRGVYSNQPQH
J gene: TRBJ1-5
clone size: NA
V gene: TRBV30

CDR3 protein: ASSVAPSGGYT
J gene: TRBJ1-2
clone size: NA
V gene: TRBV9

CDR3 protein: ASRTSTGELF
J gene: TRBJ2-2
clone size: NA
V gene: TRBV10-2

CDR3 protein: ASSLGASGIEQY
J gene: TRBJ2-7
clone size: NA
V gene: TRBV11-2

CDR3 protein: ASSPDSTRYEQY
J gene: TRBJ2-7
clone size: few
V gene: TRBV7-2

CDR3 protein: ASSPEDRGSNQPQH
J gene: TRBJ1-5
clone size: once
V gene: TRBV18

CDR3 protein: ASSQDMGRGEKLF
J gene: TRBJ1-4
clone size: NA
V gene: TRBV3-1/TRBV3-2

CDR3 protein: ASSSSYEQY
J gene: TRBJ2-7
clone size: NA
V gene: TRBV5-6

CDR3 protein: ASSYGTSGGDTQY
J gene: TRBJ2-3
clone size: NA
V gene: TRBV6-2/TRBV6-3

CDR3 protein: ASSLLTDSPLH
J gene: TRBJ1-6
clone size: NA
V gene: TRBV27

CDR3 protein: ASSDVTGVRSSPLH
J gene: TRBJ1-6
clone size: NA
V gene: TRBV25-1

CDR3 protein: ASSERQGAVGETQY
J gene: TRBJ2-5
clone size: few
V gene: TRBV27

CDR3 protein: ASSPPTGGVAEAF
J gene: TRBJ1-1
clone size: NA
V gene: TRBV18

CDR3 protein: AISESDRGRNSPLH
J gene: TRBJ1-6
clone size: NA
V gene: TRBV10-3

CDR3 protein: ASSTPGGLSHEQF
J gene: TRBJ2-1
clone size: once
V gene: TRBV19

CDR3 protein: ASSLGYGADISGNTIY
J gene: TRBJ1-3
clone size: few
V gene: TRBV5-1

CDR3 protein: ASSRGGAGDTQY
J gene: TRBJ2-3
clone size: NA
V gene: TRBV4-1

CDR3 protein: ASSAGTLRETQY
J gene: TRBJ2-5
clone size: NA
V gene: TRBV19